The 23 T cell receptor beta chains given below trace back to one sample, sequenced in a study of T cells after yellow fever vaccination. TCRdb reanalysed the 5' RACE reads using MiXCR and keeps one entry per CDR3 protein. The table includes hundreds of thousands of distinct CDR3 sequences, approximately 13% detected once. The starting material was PBMCs, obtained on the day of the yellow fever booster vaccination. Every receptor here comes from a young man who received the YFV17D yellow fever vaccine.

In its sample, this clonotype was seen a few times. The DNA for the CDR3 is TGTGCCAGCAGTTTCTCCGTGCTGAACACTGAAGCTTTCTTT. Translating it yields CASSFSVLNTEAFF. This chain uses TRBV12-3 or TRBV12-4 with TRBJ1-1; D unresolved. Trimming pared 3 bases from V and 0 bases from J, leaving 8 bases between. The CDR3 has 14 amino acids.

Points on this clonotype: Mismatch with germline at one junction end may stem from a read error. This rearrangement joins TRBV12-3 or TRBV12-4 to TRBJ2-5; 9 bases fit TRBD2. This CDR3 contains 18 residues. CDR3 sequence (DNA): TGTGCCATCAGTTTAGAGACTAGCGGTACCTTGTTACAAGAGACCCAGTACTTC. This codes for CAISLETSGTLLQETQYF.

The chain carries TRBV7-3 and TRBJ1-2; tentatively, D is TRBD1 (5 bases). The CDR3 has 12 amino acids. Looked up from germline, CDR1 is SGHTA and CDR2 is FQGTGA. Trimming left V 5 bases short and J 8 bases short, with 12 bases between. In DNA, the CDR3 is TGTGCCAGCAGCCAAGGGGCAGGCGGCTACACCTTC. Residues: CASSQGAGGYTF.

This clonotype was detected a few times. The chain is built from TRBV11-1 and TRBJ2-1; 11 bases map to TRBD2. This CDR3 has 18 amino acids. Trimming removed 4 bases from V and 0 bases from J; junction bases left unmatched: 8. Germline V lookup: CDR1 SGHAT, CDR2 FQDESV (reference sequence). The CDR3 loop is CASSSGLAERSSYNEQFF. The CDR3 region has the DNA TGTGCCAGCAGCTCGGGACTAGCGGAACGGAGCTCCTACAATGAGCAGTTCTTC.

This clonotype was observed a few times. The chain couples TRBV14 to TRBJ2-1, with TRBD1 matching over 8 bases. The V and J ends lost 1 base and 4 bases, in that order; junction bases with no gene match: 6. The CDR3 is 16 residues long. Germline loops: CDR1 SGHDN, CDR2 FVKESK. The CDR3 sequence is CASSQVRQGAYNEQFF. As DNA, the CDR3 is TGTGCCAGCAGCCAAGTGCGGCAGGGGGCGTACAATGAGCAGTTCTTC.

This chain connects TRBV3-1 to TRBJ2-2; D possibly matches TRBD1 or TRBD2 (5 bases each). Germline V gives CDR1 LGHDT, CDR2 YNNKEL (reference sequence). This CDR3 is 12 amino acids long. V was trimmed by 10 bases and J by 1 base, leaving 7 bases between them. The CDR3 loop is CATGGNTGELFF. In DNA form, the CDR3 reads TGTGCCACTGGGGGGAACACCGGGGAGCTGTTTTTT.

This chain connects TRBV20-1 to TRBJ2-1, with 7 nucleotides matching TRBD2. Germline trimming cut 3 bases from V and 2 bases from J; bases unmatched to any gene: 4. This CDR3 contains 14 residues. Germline loops: CDR1 DFQATT, CDR2 SNEGSKA (reference sequence). This chain's CDR3 is CSARRGRTYNEQFF. The CDR3 coding sequence is TGCAGTGCTAGGCGCGGGAGAACCTACAATGAGCAGTTCTTC.

This clonotype appeared a few times. The rearrangement links TRBV5-1 to TRBJ1-1; 9 nucleotides align to TRBD1. The CDR3 has 17 amino acids. After removal of 2 bases from V and 3 bases from J, the junction contained 11 bases not matched to a gene. Per the germline V gene, CDR1 is SGHRS and CDR2 is YFSETQ. CDR3 amino acids: CASSFSTSRTGDTEAFF. The DNA of the CDR3 is TGCGCCAGCAGCTTCAGCACCTCAAGGACAGGGGACACTGAAGCTTTCTTT.

This clonotype was counted between two and nine times. The chain carries TRBV4-3 and TRBJ1-2; a possible D gene is TRBD1 (5 bases). The CDR3 consists of 14 residues. Trimming took 0 bases from V and 3 from J, leaving 8 bases between them. CDR1 and CDR2 from the germline V gene are LGHNA and YSLEER. The chain's CDR3 is CASSQDRVYYGYTF. DNA for the CDR3: TGCGCCAGCAGCCAAGACAGGGTTTACTATGGCTACACCTTC.

The chain combines TRBV6-2 or TRBV6-3 with TRBJ2-2, with 8 nucleotides matching TRBD2. Germline loops: CDR1 MNHEY, CDR2 SVGEGT. The length of the CDR3 is 16 residues. Unmatched junction bases numbered 14, after V lost 8 bases and J lost 6 bases. CDR3 region: CASSLSERETAGELFF. Here the CDR3 DNA reads TGTGCCAGCTCCCTATCCGAGCGGGAGACGGCCGGGGAGCTGTTTTTT.

This clonotype was observed a few times. The V gene is TRBV18, the J gene TRBJ1-1; D gene ambiguous. The V end lost 6 bases, the J end lost 0 bases, and 11 bases lay between the germline ends. Germline V CDR1 and CDR2: KGHSH, LQKENI. The CDR3 runs to 14 residues. CDR3 DNA sequence: TGTGCCAGCTCGCCGTCGGAGGTGAACACTGAAGCTTTCTTT. Residues: CASSPSEVNTEAFF.

The rearrangement joins TRBV7-2 to TRBJ2-7, with D maybe TRBD2 (6 bases). CDR3 length: 14 amino acids. Trimming removed 5 bases from V and 6 bases from J, with 17 bases in between. From germline, CDR1 is SGHTA and CDR2 FQGNSA. This CDR3 reads CASSPLTRSSEQYF. The CDR3 DNA reads TGTGCCAGCAGCCCTTTGACTAGATCTAGCGAGCAGTACTTC.

This rearrangement joins TRBV24-1 to TRBJ1-2; TRBD1 matches 8 bases. V lost 5 bases, J lost 6 bases, and 4 bases stayed unmatched. The CDR3 is 13 amino acids. Germline CDR1 reads KGHDR; CDR2 reads SFDVKD. The CDR3 coding sequence is TGTGCCACCAGTGTGGACAGGGATGATGGCTACACCTTC. Translating gives CATSVDRDDGYTF.

This sequence joins TRBV12-3 or TRBV12-4 and TRBJ2-1; maybe TRBD1 (6 bases). The germline V and J ends were trimmed by 1 base and 0 bases, with 22 bases remaining between them. The CDR3 runs 20 residues. CDR3 nucleotides: TGTGCCAGCAGTTTAGGGGTGGGGGACAAATTCGTTCGCTCCTACAATGAGCAGTTCTTC. Protein sequence: CASSLGVGDKFVRSYNEQFF.

The chain is built from TRBV12-3 or TRBV12-4 and TRBJ2-1; weak D call: TRBD2 (6 bases). V lost 1 base, J lost 7 bases, and 11 bases lay in between. The CDR3 totals 14 residues. The CDR3 loop is CASSLGGLINEQFF. The CDR3 coding sequence is TGTGCCAGCAGTTTAGGGGGACTTATTAATGAGCAGTTCTTC.

This clonotype has ten or more counts. The rearrangement joins TRBV4-1 to TRBJ2-4; TRBD1 is a possible D gene (6 bases). Trimming removed 4 bases at V and 8 bases at J, with 9 bases between. The length of the CDR3 is 12 residues. Germline-derived CDR1 and CDR2 are MGHRA and YSYEKL. The CDR3 here is CASSPSGDIQYF. The CDR3 DNA follows: TGCGCCAGCAGCCCGTCAGGGGACATTCAGTACTTC.

This clonotype showed up many times. The chain couples TRBV29-1 to TRBJ2-7; 7 nucleotides match TRBD2. Trimming removed 4 bases from V and 12 bases from J; junction bases left unmatched: 9. The germline CDR1 and CDR2 sequences are SQVTM and ANQGSEA. The CDR3 runs 11 residues. The CDR3 reads CSVAVGGFSYF. The CDR3 region has the DNA TGCAGCGTTGCCGTGGGAGGGTTCTCGTACTTC.

This clonotype was detected a few times. The chain has TRBV18 and TRBJ2-2; 11 nucleotides agree with TRBD2. The CDR3 runs to 16 residues. Germline V gene data show CDR1 as KGHSH and CDR2 as LQKENI. J gave up 0 bases and V 5 bases, and 2 bases lay outside the gene matches. The CDR3 here is CASSGTSGSNTGELFF. CDR3 nucleotides: TGTGCCAGCTCAGGGACTAGCGGATCGAACACCGGGGAGCTGTTTTTT.

The V call is TRBV20-1, the J call TRBJ2-3, with D possibly matching TRBD2 (6 bases). Germline CDR1 DFQATT, CDR2 SNEGSKA (reference sequence). V dropped 0 bases and J dropped 0 bases, with 7 bases sitting between them. The CDR3 covers 14 residues. The CDR3 nucleotides read TGCAGTGCTAGAGATCGGGGGAGCACAGATACGCAGTATTTT. It specifies CSARDRGSTDTQYF.

The J gene is TRBJ2-3, the V gene TRBV7-9, with 7 positions matching TRBD2. The V and J ends lost 5 bases and 2 bases, in that order; junction bases with no gene match: 10. Germline lookup yields CDR1 SEHNR and CDR2 FQNEAQ (reference sequence). This CDR3 comprises 16 residues. CDR3 sequence: CASSPTGGLPTDTQYF. The CDR3 DNA is TGTGCCAGCAGCCCTACGGGGGGACTCCCCACAGATACGCAGTATTTT.

This chain uses TRBV7-9 with TRBJ2-1, with 8 positions matching TRBD2. The length of the CDR3 is 14 residues. Germline CDR1 is SEHNR and CDR2 is FQNEAQ (reference sequence). The junction had 6 bases not matched to a gene; V was cut back by 6 bases and J by 5 bases. This CDR3 reads CASRYTSGNNEQFF. The CDR3 DNA follows: TGTGCCAGCAGGTATACTAGCGGTAACAATGAGCAGTTCTTC.

This clonotype was seen many times. V and J are TRBV6-5 and TRBJ1-4, with D possibly matching TRBD1 (5 bases). Per the germline V gene, CDR1 is MNHEY and CDR2 is SVGAGI. The CDR3 is made up of 13 amino acids. Deletions cut 4 bases from V and 7 bases from J, with 10 bases between. CDR3 protein: CASSWRQGEKLFF. In DNA form, the CDR3 reads TGTGCCAGCAGTTGGCGCCAGGGTGAAAAACTGTTTTTT.

This clonotype has a handful of counts. The genes are TRBV10-3 and TRBJ2-1; D is perhaps TRBD1 or TRBD2 (5 bases each). V gave up 8 bases and J gave up 0 bases, with 32 bases separating them. The CDR3 sequence is 21 residues long. Germline V gene data show CDR1 as ENHRY and CDR2 as SYGVKD. This CDR3 is CAIQYDPGRTSAGSSYNEQFF. CDR3 nucleotide sequence: TGTGCCATCCAATACGACCCGGGAAGGACATCGGCGGGCAGCTCCTACAATGAGCAGTTCTTC.